The entry below gives a single TCR beta chain sequence along with its context. Its specificity is unknown. Germline V gives CDR1 SGDLS, CDR2 YYNGEE. V was clipped by 3 bases and J by 4 bases; unmatched bases: 11. The CDR3 totals 17 residues. The data were obtained in a study of T cell responses to AZD1222 COVID-19 vaccine. The table came from immunoSEQ multiplex PCR; TCRdb's copy has only in-frame clones and leaves some out. The sample shows 95,000 to 150,000 clones, approximately 94% of them seen only once. Study-level results: Researchers took repertoire samples only after the peak T cell response had come.

This chain joins TRBV9 and TRBJ2-2; 8 bases are shared with TRBD1. This sequence originates from an adult who received the AZD1222 COVID-19 vaccine. The material was peripheral blood, obtained 28 days after the second AZD1222 dose. For the CDR3, the DNA is TGTGCCAGCAGCGCAACGACCGGGACAGGAGTCACCGGGGAGCTGTTTTTT. It is translated as CASSATTGTGVTGELFF. Looking up the rest from reference TRBV9 and TRBJ2-2 gives the full variable domain: DSGVTQTPKHLITATGQRVTLRCSPRSGDLSVYWYQQSLDQGLQFLIQYYNGEERAKGNILERFSAQQFPDLHSELNLSSLELGDSALYFCASSATTGTGVTGELFFGEGSRLTVL.